This T cell receptor (beta chain) was obtained from a study of OX40 agonist ivuxolimab in advanced cancers. Study in general: Partial responses were recorded for three patients, including one with hepatocellular carcinoma and two with cutaneous melanoma. Study-wide results and limits: Expanded peripheral T cell antigen specificity was not determined. Clonal expansion from baseline to week 6 occurred in both CD4+ and CD8+ T cells.

Clones were sequenced by immunoSEQ multiplex PCR, and TCRdb holds only the in-frame ones, with some missing. The sample has tens of thousands of clones; about 91% are singletons. Comment on this clone: Its antigen is unidentified.

CDR3 length: 16 residues. Germline values: CDR1 SGDLS, CDR2 YYNGEE. V was cut by 4 bases and J by 4 bases, with 20 bases left in between. The chain carries TRBV9 and TRBJ1-2, with TRBD1 as a possible D gene (5 bases). The origin of this receptor is an adult with an advanced solid tumor such as melanoma, head and neck, liver or kidney cancer. Material: CD4+ or CD8+ T cells sorted from blood, obtained in a trial of the OX40 agonist ivuxolimab. The CDR3 region is CASSPDRDESFYGYTF. CDR3 nucleotides: TGTGCCAGCAGCCCCGACCGGGACGAGAGTTTCTATGGCTACACCTTC.